This T cell receptor (beta chain) is from a study of control samples from healthy donors and cancer patients. The CDR3 covers 15 residues. CDR1 is SGHNT, CDR2 YYREEE, per germline (reference sequence). Losses at the gene ends were 2 bases for V and 3 bases for J; bases not matched to a gene: 3. The method was immunoSEQ multiplex PCR; TCRdb's version includes in-frame clones alone and lacks a portion of them. The profile covers some 140,000 clones, with over 85% appearing a single time and about 11% taken by the ten largest. V gene TRBV5-4 combines with J gene TRBJ2-1, with 9 bases aligning to TRBD2. The origin of this receptor is a man aged 25 to 45 in good health. The sequenced sample consisted of blood. In DNA form, the CDR3 reads TGTGCCAGCAGCTTCAGACTAGCGGACTACAATGAGCAGTTCTTC. It translates to CASSFRLADYNEQFF.